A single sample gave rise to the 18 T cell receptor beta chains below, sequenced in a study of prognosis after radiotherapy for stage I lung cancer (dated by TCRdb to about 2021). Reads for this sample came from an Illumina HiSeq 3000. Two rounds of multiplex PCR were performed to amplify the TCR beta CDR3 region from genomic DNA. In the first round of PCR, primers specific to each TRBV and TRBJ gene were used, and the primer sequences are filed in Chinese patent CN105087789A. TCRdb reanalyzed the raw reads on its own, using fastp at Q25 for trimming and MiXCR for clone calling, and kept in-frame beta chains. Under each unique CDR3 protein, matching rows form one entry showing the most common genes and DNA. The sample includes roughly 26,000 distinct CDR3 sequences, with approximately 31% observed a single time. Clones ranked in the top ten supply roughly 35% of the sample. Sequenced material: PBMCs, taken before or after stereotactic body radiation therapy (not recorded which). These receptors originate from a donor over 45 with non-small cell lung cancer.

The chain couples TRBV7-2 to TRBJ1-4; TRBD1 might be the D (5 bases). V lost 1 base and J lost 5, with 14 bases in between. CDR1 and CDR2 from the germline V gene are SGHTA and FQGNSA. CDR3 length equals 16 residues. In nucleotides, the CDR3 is TGTGCCAGCAGCTTAGATGGGACGCTTGCGAATGAAAAACTGTTTTTT. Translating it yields CASSLDGTLANEKLFF.

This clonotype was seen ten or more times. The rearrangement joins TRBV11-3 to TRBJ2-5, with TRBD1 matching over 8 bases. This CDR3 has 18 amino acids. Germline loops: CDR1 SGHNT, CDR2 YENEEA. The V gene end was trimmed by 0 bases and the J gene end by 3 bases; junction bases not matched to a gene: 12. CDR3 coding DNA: TGTGCCAGCAGCTTAGATTGGTCGACAGGGGTTACGGAAGAGACCCAGTACTTC. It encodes CASSLDWSTGVTEETQYF. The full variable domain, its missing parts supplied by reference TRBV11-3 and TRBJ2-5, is EAGVVQSPRYKIIEKKQPVAFWCNPISGHNTLYWYLQNLGQGPELLIRYENEEAVDDSQLPKDRFSAERLKGVDSTLKIQPAELGDSAVYLCASSLDWSTGVTEETQYFGPGTRLLVL.

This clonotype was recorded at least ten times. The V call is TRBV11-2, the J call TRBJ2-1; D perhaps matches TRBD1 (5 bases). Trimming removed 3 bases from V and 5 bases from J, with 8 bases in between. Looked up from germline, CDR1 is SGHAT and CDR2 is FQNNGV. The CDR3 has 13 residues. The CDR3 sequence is CASSLTDHNEQFF. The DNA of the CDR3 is TGTGCCAGCAGCTTGACAGACCACAATGAGCAGTTCTTC.

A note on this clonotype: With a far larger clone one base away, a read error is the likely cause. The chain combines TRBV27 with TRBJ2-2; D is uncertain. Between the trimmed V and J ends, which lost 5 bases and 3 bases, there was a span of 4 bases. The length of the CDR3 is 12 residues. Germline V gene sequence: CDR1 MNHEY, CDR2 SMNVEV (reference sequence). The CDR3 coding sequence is TGTGCCAGCAGTCCTTACACCGGGGAGCTGTTTTTT. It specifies CASSPYTGELFF.

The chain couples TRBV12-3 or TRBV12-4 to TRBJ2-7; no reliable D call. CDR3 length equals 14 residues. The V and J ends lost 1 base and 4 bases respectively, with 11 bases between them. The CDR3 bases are TGTGCCAGCAGTTTAGTAGGCCCAAAATACGAGCAGTACTTC. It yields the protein CASSLVGPKYEQYF.

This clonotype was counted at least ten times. In DNA form, the CDR3 reads TGTGCCAGCTCACCAGAGGGGGGCACAGATACGCAGTATTTT. The encoded protein is CASSPEGGTDTQYF. V gene TRBV18 combines with J gene TRBJ2-3; a weak D match, TRBD1 (6 bases). The CDR3 has 14 residues. CDR1 and CDR2 from the germline V gene are KGHSH and LQKENI. The V end lost 2 bases, the J end lost 1 base, and 7 bases lay between the germline ends.

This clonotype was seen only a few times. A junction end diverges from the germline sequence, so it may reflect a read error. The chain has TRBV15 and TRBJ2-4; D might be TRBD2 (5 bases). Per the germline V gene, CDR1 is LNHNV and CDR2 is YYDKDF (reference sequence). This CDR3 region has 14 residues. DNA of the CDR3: TGTGCCACCAGCCGAGACCGGGGTCTTAACATTCAGTACTTC. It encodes CATSRDRGLNIQYF.

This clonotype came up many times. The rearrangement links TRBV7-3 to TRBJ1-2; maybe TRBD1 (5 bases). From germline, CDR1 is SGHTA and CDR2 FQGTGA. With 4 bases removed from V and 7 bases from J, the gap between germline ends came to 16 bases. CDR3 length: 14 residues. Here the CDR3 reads CASSSDGSGGGYTF. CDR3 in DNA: TGTGCCAGCAGCTCGGACGGGTCGGGGGGTGGCTACACCTTC.

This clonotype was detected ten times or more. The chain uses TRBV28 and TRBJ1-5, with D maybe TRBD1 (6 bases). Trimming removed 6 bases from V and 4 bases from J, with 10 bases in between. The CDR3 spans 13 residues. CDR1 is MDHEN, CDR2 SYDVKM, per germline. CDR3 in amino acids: CASSGQFNQPQHF. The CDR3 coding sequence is TGTGCCAGCAGCGGACAGTTTAATCAGCCCCAGCATTTT.

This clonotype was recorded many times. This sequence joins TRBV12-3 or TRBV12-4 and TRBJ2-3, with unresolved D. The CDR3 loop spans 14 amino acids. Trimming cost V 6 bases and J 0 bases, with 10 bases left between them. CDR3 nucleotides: TGTGCCAGCAGCCTTGGACGGAGCACAGATACGCAGTATTTT. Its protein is CASSLGRSTDTQYF.

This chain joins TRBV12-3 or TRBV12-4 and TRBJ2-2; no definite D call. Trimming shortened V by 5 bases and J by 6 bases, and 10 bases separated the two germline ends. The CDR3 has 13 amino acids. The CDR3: CASSAREAGELFF. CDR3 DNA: TGTGCCAGCAGTGCCCGAGAGGCCGGGGAGCTGTTTTTT.

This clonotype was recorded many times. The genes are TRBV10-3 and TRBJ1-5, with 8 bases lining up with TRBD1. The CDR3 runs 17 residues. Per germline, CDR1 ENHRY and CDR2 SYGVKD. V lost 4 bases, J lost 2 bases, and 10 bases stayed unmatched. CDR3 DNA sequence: TGTGCCATCAGTGGACCAGGGGGCGCGGGTGGCAATCAGCCCCAGCATTTT. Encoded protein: CAISGPGGAGGNQPQHF.

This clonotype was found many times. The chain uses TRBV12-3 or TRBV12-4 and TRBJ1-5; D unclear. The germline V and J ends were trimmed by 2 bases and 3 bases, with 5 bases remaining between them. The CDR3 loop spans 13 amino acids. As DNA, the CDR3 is TGTGCCAGCAGTTTAAACCACAATCAGCCCCAGCATTTT. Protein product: CASSLNHNQPQHF.

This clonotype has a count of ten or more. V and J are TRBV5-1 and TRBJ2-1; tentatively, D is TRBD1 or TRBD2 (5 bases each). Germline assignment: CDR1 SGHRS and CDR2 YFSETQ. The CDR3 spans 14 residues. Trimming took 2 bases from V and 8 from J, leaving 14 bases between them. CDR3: CASSLQRLGDEQFF. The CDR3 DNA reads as TGCGCCAGCAGCTTACAGCGTCTGGGGGATGAGCAGTTCTTC.

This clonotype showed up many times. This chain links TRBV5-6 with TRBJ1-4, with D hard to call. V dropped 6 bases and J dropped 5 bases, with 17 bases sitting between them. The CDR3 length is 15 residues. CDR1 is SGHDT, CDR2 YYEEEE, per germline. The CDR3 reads CASTRWVLGNEKLFF. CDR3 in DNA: TGTGCCAGCACCCGATGGGTTCTAGGGAATGAAAAACTGTTTTTT.

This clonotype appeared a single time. CDR3 in amino acids: CASSLHPGTGYEQYF. CDR3 sequence (DNA): TGTGCCAGCAGTCTTCATCCCGGGACAGGGTACGAGCAGTACTTC. The chain uses TRBV6-2 or TRBV6-3 and TRBJ2-7; 9 bases match TRBD1. After removal of 5 bases from V and 4 bases from J, the junction contained 9 bases not matched to a gene. The CDR3 totals 15 residues. CDR1 and CDR2 (germline): MNHEY, SVGEGT.

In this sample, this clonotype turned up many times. CDR3 sequence (DNA): TGTGCCAGCAGCCGTGGAGGGGCCTACTACGAGCAGTACTTC. It codes for CASSRGGAYYEQYF. The chain has TRBV3-1 and TRBJ2-7, with a tentative D call TRBD2 (6 bases). The CDR3 totals 14 residues. V was cut by 4 bases and J by 3 bases, with 13 bases left in between. Germline V gene lookup returns CDR1 LGHDT and CDR2 YNNKEL (reference sequence).

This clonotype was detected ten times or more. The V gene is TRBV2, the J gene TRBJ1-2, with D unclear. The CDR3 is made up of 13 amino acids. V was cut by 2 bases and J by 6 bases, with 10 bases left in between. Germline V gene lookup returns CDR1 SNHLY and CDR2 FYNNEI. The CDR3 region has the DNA TGTGCCAGCAGTGAATCGTCCCCCGATGGCTACACCTTC. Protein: CASSESSPDGYTF. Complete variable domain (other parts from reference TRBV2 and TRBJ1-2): EPEVTQTPSHQVTQMGQEVILRCVPISNHLYFYWYRQILGQKVEFLVSFYNNEISEKSEIFDDQFSVERPDGSNFTLKIRSTKLEDSAMYFCASSESSPDGYTFGSGTRLTVV.